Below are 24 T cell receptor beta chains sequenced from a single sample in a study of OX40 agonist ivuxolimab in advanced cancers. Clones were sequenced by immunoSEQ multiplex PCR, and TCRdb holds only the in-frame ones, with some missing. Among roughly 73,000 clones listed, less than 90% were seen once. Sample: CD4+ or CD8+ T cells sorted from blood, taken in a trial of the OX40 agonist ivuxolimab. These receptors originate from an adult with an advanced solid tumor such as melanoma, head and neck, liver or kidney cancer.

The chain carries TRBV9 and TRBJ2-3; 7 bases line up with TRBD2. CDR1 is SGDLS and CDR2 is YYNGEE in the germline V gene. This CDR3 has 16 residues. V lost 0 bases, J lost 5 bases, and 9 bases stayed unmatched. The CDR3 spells CASSVAVRLAEDTQYF. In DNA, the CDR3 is TGTGCCAGCAGCGTAGCTGTGAGACTAGCCGAAGATACGCAGTATTTT.

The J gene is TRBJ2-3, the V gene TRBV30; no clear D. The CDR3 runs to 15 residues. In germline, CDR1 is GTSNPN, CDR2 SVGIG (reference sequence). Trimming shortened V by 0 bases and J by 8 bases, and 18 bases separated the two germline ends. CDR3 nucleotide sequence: TGTGCCTGGAGTGTATATCCTAGGAAGGCCTCTACGCAGTATTTT. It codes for CAWSVYPRKASTQYF.

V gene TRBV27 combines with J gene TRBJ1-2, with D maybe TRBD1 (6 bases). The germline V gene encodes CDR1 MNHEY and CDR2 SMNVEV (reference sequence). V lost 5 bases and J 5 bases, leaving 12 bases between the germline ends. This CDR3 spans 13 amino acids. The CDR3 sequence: CASSASGQYGYTF. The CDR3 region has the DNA TGTGCCAGCAGTGCCTCGGGACAATATGGCTACACCTTC.

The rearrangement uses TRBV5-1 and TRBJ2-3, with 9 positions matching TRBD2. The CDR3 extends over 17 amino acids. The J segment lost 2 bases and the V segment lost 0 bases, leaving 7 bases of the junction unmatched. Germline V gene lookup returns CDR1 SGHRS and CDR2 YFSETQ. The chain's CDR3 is CASSLGIGGGATDTQYF. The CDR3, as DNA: TGCGCCAGCAGCTTGGGGATTGGCGGGGGGGCCACAGATACGCAGTATTTT. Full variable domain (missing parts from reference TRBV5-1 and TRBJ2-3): KAGVTQTPRYLIKTRGQQVTLSCSPISGHRSVSWYQQTPGQGLQFLFEYFSETQRNKGNFPGRFSGRQFSNSRSEMNVSTLELGDSALYLCASSLGIGGGATDTQYFGPGTRLTVL.

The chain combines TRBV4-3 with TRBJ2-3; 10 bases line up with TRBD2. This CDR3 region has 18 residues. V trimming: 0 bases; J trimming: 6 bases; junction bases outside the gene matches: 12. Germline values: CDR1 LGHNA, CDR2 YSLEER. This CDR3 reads CASSQDGVGAGGRDTQYF. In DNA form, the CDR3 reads TGCGCCAGCAGCCAAGATGGAGTGGGAGCGGGGGGGCGTGATACGCAGTATTTT.

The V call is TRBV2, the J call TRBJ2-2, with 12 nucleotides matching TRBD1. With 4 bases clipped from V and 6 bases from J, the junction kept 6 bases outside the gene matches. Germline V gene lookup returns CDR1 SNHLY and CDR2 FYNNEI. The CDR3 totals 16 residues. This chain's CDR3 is CASSAQGQGASGELFF. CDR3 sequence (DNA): TGTGCCAGCAGTGCGCAGGGACAGGGGGCATCCGGGGAGCTGTTTTTT.

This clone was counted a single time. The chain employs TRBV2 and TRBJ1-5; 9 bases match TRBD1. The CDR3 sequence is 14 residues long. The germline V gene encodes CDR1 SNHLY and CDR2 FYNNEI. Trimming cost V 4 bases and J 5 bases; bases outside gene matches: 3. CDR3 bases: TGTGCCAGCAGTGGGGACAGGGAAGATCAGCCCCAGCATTTT. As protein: CASSGDREDQPQHF.

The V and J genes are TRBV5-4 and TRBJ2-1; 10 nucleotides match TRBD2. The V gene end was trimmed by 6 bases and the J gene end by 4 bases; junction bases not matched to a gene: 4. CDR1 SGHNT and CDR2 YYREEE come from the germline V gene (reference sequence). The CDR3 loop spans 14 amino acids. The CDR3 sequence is CASTERGGYNEQFF. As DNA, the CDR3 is TGTGCCAGCACCGAGCGGGGGGGTTACAATGAGCAGTTCTTC.

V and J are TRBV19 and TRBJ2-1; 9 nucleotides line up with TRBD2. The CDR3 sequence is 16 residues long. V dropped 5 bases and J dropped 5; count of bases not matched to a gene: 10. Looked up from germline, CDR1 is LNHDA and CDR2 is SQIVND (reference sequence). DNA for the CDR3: TGTGCCAGTAGTTTCACCACTAGCGGGTTCAACAATGAGCAGTTCTTC. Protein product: CASSFTTSGFNNEQFF.

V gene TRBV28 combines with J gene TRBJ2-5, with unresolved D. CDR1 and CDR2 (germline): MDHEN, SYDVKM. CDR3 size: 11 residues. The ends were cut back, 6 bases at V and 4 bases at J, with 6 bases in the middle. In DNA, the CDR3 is TGTGCCAGCAGCGAGTTAGAGACCCAGTACTTC. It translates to CASSELETQYF.

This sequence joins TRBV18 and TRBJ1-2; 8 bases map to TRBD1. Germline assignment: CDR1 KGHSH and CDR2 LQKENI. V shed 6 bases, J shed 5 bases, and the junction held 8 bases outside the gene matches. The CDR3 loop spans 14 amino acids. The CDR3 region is CASSQGAGEYGYTF. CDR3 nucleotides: TGTGCCAGCTCCCAGGGGGCAGGGGAGTATGGCTACACCTTC.

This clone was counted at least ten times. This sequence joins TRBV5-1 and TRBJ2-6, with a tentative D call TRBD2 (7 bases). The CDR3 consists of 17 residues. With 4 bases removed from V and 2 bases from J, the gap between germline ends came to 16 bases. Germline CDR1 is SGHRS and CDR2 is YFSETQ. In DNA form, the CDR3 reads TGCGCCAGCAGCGGGGGCAGGGGAGGGACTGGGGCCAACGTCCTGACTTTC. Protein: CASSGGRGGTGANVLTF.

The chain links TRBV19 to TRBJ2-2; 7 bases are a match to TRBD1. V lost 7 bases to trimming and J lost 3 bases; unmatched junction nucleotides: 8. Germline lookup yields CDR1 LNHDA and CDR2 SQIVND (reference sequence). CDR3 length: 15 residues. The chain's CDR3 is CASTARQGYTGELFF. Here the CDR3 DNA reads TGTGCCAGTACCGCTCGACAGGGCTACACCGGGGAGCTGTTTTTT.

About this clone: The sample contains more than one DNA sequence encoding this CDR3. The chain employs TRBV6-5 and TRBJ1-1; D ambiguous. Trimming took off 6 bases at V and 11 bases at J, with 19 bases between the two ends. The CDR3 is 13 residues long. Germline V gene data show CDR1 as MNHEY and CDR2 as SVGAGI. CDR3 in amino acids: CASSRTQPTTAFF. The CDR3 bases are TGTGCCAGCAGCCGCACACAGCCCACAACCGCTTTCTTT.

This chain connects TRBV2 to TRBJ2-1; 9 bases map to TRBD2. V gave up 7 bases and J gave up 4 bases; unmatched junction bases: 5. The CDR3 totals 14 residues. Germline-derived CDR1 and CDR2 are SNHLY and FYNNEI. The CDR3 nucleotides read TGTGCCAGCAACAAGGGACTAGCTTACAATGAGCAGTTCTTC. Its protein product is CASNKGLAYNEQFF.

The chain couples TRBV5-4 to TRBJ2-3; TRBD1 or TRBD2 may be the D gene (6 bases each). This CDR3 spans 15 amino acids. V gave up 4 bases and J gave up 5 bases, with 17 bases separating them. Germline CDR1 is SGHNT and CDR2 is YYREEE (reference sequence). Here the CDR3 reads CASSPGGDTQDTQYF. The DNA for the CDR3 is TGTGCCAGCAGCCCTGGCGGGGACACCCAAGATACGCAGTATTTT.

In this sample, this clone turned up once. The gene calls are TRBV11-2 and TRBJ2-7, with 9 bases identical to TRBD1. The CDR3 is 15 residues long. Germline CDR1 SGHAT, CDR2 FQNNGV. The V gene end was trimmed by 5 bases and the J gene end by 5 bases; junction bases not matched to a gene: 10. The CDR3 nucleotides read TGTGCCAGCAGCCCTCAAGCGGGACAGGGAAACGAGCAGTACTTC. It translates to CASSPQAGQGNEQYF.

For the CDR3, the DNA is TGTGCCAGCAGCCAGAAGACAGGGGGAAGGAACGAGCAGTACTTC. Residues: CASSQKTGGRNEQYF. This chain uses TRBV7-3 with TRBJ2-7; 9 bases match TRBD1. CDR3 length: 15 amino acids. V trimming: 5 bases; J trimming: 5 bases; junction bases outside the gene matches: 10. The germline CDR1 and CDR2 sequences are SGHTA and FQGTGA. The complete variable domain, with remaining parts taken from reference TRBV7-3 and TRBJ2-7, reads GAGVSQTPSNKVTEKGKYVELRCDPISGHTALYWYRQSLGQGPEFLIYFQGTGAADDSGLPNDRFFAVRPEGSVSTLKIQRTERGDSAVYLCASSQKTGGRNEQYFGPGTRLTVT.

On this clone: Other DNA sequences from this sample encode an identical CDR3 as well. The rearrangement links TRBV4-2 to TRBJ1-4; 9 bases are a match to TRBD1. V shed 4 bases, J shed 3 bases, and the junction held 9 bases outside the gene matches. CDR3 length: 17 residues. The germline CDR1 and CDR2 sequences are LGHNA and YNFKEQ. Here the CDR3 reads CASSPAQGAGANEKLFF. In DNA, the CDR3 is TGTGCCAGCAGCCCAGCACAGGGGGCCGGAGCTAATGAAAAACTGTTTTTT.

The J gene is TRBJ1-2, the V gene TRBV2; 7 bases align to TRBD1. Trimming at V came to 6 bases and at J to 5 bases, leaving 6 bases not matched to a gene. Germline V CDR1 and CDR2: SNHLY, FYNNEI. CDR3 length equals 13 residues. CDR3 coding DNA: TGTGCCAGCAGAGCTACACAGGGGTATGGCTACACCTTC. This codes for CASRATQGYGYTF.

The CDR3: CASSLGSQGSIQYF. CDR3 in DNA: TGTGCCAGCAGCTTAGGCTCACAGGGAAGCATTCAGTACTTC. The rearrangement links TRBV7-2 to TRBJ2-4, with D maybe TRBD1 (6 bases). CDR1 is SGHTA, CDR2 FQGNSA, per germline. V dropped 1 base and J dropped 9 bases, with 13 bases sitting between them. This CDR3 has 14 residues.

The CDR3 spells CSVVRGANTEAFF. CDR3 DNA: TGCAGCGTTGTGCGGGGGGCGAACACTGAAGCTTTCTTT. The V and J genes are TRBV29-1 and TRBJ1-1, with D possibly matching TRBD1 (6 bases). The CDR3 is made up of 13 amino acids. V shed 4 bases and J shed 1 base, with 10 bases lying between them. In germline, CDR1 is SQVTM, CDR2 ANQGSEA.

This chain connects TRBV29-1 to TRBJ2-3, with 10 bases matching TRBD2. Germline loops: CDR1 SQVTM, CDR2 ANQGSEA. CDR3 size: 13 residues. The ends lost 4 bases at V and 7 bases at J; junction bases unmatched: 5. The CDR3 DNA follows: TGCAGCGTTGGTTCTAGCGGGAGTAATACGCAGTATTTT. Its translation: CSVGSSGSNTQYF.

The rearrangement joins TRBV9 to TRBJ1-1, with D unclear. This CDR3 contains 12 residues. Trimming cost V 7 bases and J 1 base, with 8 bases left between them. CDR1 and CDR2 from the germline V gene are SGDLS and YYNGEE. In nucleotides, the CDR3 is TGTGCCAGCGGAGGACGGAACACTGAAGCTTTCTTT. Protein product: CASGGRNTEAFF. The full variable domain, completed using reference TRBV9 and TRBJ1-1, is DSGVTQTPKHLITATGQRVTLRCSPRSGDLSVYWYQQSLDQGLQFLIQYYNGEERAKGNILERFSAQQFPDLHSELNLSSLELGDSALYFCASGGRNTEAFFGQGTRLTVV.